This T cell receptor beta chain was found in a study of blood T cell repertoires in COVID-19. Authors' methods: How many nucleated cells were present was estimated from reference gene primer amplification. Measured with immunoSEQ multiplex PCR; TCRdb has only the in-frame clones, and not every one. Clone size and the V and J calls come from that table; the DNA yielded D and trimming. The data show 85,000 to 120,000 clones, more than 85% seen once. The CDR3 has 15 residues. After removal of 5 bases from V and 2 bases from J, the junction contained 6 bases not matched to a gene. Looked up from germline, CDR1 is MDHEN and CDR2 is SYDVKM.

Sample: peripheral blood. The clonotype comes from a man in his fifties or sixties with active or convalescent COVID-19. V is TRBV28 and J is TRBJ1-2; 9 bases agree with TRBD1. Here the CDR3 reads CASSPRDRVNYGYTF. The CDR3 DNA reads TGTGCCAGCAGTCCTCGGGACAGGGTCAACTATGGCTACACCTTC.